This is a list of T cell receptor beta chains from one sample in a study of T cell repertoires in cytomegalovirus infection. The antigens for these receptors are not known. Using its own MiXCR run on the reads, TCRdb lists one record per CDR3 protein. This table has 200,000 to 250,000 distinct CDR3 sequences, about 39% appearing once. Sequencing used CD8+ T cells from cultured PBMCs, obtained from culture after CMV antigen stimulation. The receptors shown here come from a human donor in good health (CMV status not recorded). Some clones in this sample may be carry-over from other donors' samples. CDR3s include the opening cysteine and the closing phenylalanine or tryptophan. A D gene is named only where the DNA matches it firmly. Rows may omit the clone size; those that give it use once, few, many or a size class.

>TRBJ2-1|TRBV27|NA|TRBD2
TGTGCCAGCAGTATCACTAGCGGGAGTGAGCAGTTCTTC
CASSITSGSEQFF
>TRBJ2-7|TRBV5-4|NA|NA
TGTGCCAGCAGCAACTTTCAGGGGTCCGACGAGCAGTACTTC
CASSNFQGSDEQYF
>TRBJ2-3|TRBV10-3|NA|NA
TGTGCCATCAGTGAGGACTCCTTCACAGATACGCAGTATTTT
CAISEDSFTDTQYF
>TRBJ2-3|TRBV12-3/TRBV12-4|once|TRBD1
TGTGCCAGCAGGGGACAGGGAGGGATCACAGATACGCAGTATTTT
CASRGQGGITDTQYF
>TRBJ1-2|TRBV27|NA|NA
TGTGCCAGCAGTTCCTACCAACAGGAATATGAAGGGGATTGGGGCTACACCTTC
CASSSYQQEYEGDWGYTF
>TRBJ2-5|TRBV11-3|few|NA
TGTGCCAGCAGCGCGGACAGCCAAGAGACCCAGTACTTC
CASSADSQETQYF
>TRBJ1-2|TRBV6-6|few|TRBD1
TGTGCCAGCAGTCCCCGGACAGGGTCGGGCTACACCTTC
CASSPRTGSGYTF
>TRBJ2-3|TRBV4-1|NA|NA
TGTGCCAGCAGCCCAAAGGGGCCCGCCCGGGGGAGCACAGATACGCAGTATTTT
CASSPKGPARGSTDTQYF
>TRBJ2-7|TRBV6-2/TRBV6-3|NA|TRBD2
TGTGCCAGCAGTTACTCTGGCGGGAGTAGACACGAGCAGTACTTC
CASSYSGGSRHEQYF
>TRBJ2-7|TRBV9|NA|NA
TGTGCCAGCAGTAGAGGAGGTGTCCCCTACGAGCAGTACTTC
CASSRGGVPYEQYF
>TRBJ1-2|TRBV12-3/TRBV12-4|few|NA
TGTGCCAGCCCTTCCCCAGGGGATGGCTACACCTTC
CASPSPGDGYTF
>TRBJ2-5|TRBV12-3/TRBV12-4|few|NA
TGTGCCAGCAGTTCCCTTCTTAGGGATAGCGCGGAAGAGACCCAGTACTTC
CASSSLLRDSAEETQYF
>TRBJ2-1|TRBV7-7|once|TRBD2
TGTGCTAGCAGCTCATTAGCGGGAGGATTTCCGGGCAATGAGCAGTTCTTC
CASSSLAGGFPGNEQFF
>TRBJ2-5|TRBV24-1|few|NA
TGTGCCACCAGTGATTTCCAGCGCCTTCAAGAGACCCAGTACTTC
CATSDFQRLQETQYF
>TRBJ2-2|TRBV11-2|many|NA
TGTGCCAGCAGCTTGGTCAGGGCGAACACCGGGGAGCTGTTTTTT
CASSLVRANTGELFF
>TRBJ2-5|TRBV7-2|NA|NA
TGTGCCAGCAGCCCCCTAGATTCCAGCCAAGAGACCCAGTACTTC
CASSPLDSSQETQYF
>TRBJ1-1|TRBV2|NA|NA
TGTGCCAGCCAATCCGGTTCCCTCTTTGGTTATGAAGCTTTCTTT
CASQSGSLFGYEAFF
>TRBJ2-5|TRBV7-8|few|NA
TGTGCCAGCAGCGAAGTACAAGAGACCCAGTACTTC
CASSEVQETQYF
>TRBJ2-1|TRBV27|NA|TRBD2
TGTGCCAGCGGCGGGAGAAACAATGAGCAGTTCTTC
CASGGRNNEQFF
>TRBJ1-2|TRBV19|few|TRBD1
TGTGCCAGTAGTACCCCGTTGGGGACAGGGAACTATGGCTACACCTTC
CASSTPLGTGNYGYTF
>TRBJ2-2|TRBV7-1|NA|NA
TGTGCCAGCAGACAACCTACGAACACCGGGGAGCTGTTTTTT
CASRQPTNTGELFF
>TRBJ1-2|TRBV28|NA|NA
TGTGGCGCAGGGAGATCCTATGGCTACACCTTC
CGAGRSYGYTF
>TRBJ1-1|TRBV30|NA|NA
TGTGCCTCAGGGACTTCCCTGGGAGCTTTCTTT
CASGTSLGAFF
>TRBJ2-1|TRBV12-3/TRBV12-4|few|TRBD1
TGTGCCAGCAGTTTAAGTGGGACAGGGGACAATGAGCAGTTCTTC
CASSLSGTGDNEQFF
>TRBJ2-1|TRBV7-6|NA|NA
TGTGCCAGCAGCTTGGTCCCTGGGCACAGGGAGGACTACAATGAGCAGTTCTTC
CASSLVPGHREDYNEQFF
>TRBJ2-2|TRBV7-3|NA|TRBD1
TGTGCCAGCAGGGCGGGACAGGAGACCGGGGAGCTGTTTTTT
CASRAGQETGELFF
>TRBJ2-7|TRBV18|many|NA
TGTGCCAGCTCAGCCCTACAGGGTTCCTCCTACGAGCAGTACTTC
CASSALQGSSYEQYF
>TRBJ2-5|TRBV3-1|NA|TRBD2
TGTGCCAGCAGCCAGCTAGCGGGAGGGCAGTTGGAGACCCAGTACTTC
CASSQLAGGQLETQYF
>TRBJ1-6|TRBV7-8|NA|NA
TGTGCCAGCAGCTTAGAAGGGGTGGTTGTTTCACCCCTCCACTTT
CASSLEGVVVSPLHF
>TRBJ1-3|TRBV7-9|few|TRBD1
TGTGCCAGCAGCTCCCGGGACAGGGGGATCCCTGACGGAAACACCATATATTTT
CASSSRDRGIPDGNTIYF
>TRBJ2-4|TRBV27|few|NA
TGTGCCAGCGGGGCTGGCAAAAACATTCAGTACTTC
CASGAGKNIQYF
>TRBJ2-7|TRBV7-6|few|TRBD1
TGTGCCAGCAGCCTCCGGACAGGGTGGTACGAGCAGTACTTC
CASSLRTGWYEQYF
>TRBJ1-2|TRBV4-2|NA|NA
TGTGCCAGCAGCCTAGGGAGTGGCTACACCTTC
CASSLGSGYTF
>TRBJ2-3|TRBV5-4|few|TRBD1
TGTGCCAGCAGCTTGGGACAGGGGGCTCTAGGGGGCACAGATACGCAGTATTTT
CASSLGQGALGGTDTQYF
>TRBJ2-7|TRBV7-9|NA|NA
TGTGCCAGCAGCTCGGACAGTCTCCCGCAGAGGGCCTACGAGCAGTACTTC
CASSSDSLPQRAYEQYF
>TRBJ2-1|TRBV7-2|few|TRBD2
TGTGCCAGCAGCCCGCAAGAGGCTAGCGGGGAATACAATGAGCAGTTCTTC
CASSPQEASGEYNEQFF
>TRBJ2-3|TRBV7-2|many|NA
TGTGCCAGCAGAGGTAGGGGGGATACGCAGTATTTT
CASRGRGDTQYF
>TRBJ2-7|TRBV12-3/TRBV12-4|NA|TRBD2
TGTGCCAGCAGATATAGCGGGAGCCTCACCTACGAGCAGTACTTC
CASRYSGSLTYEQYF
>TRBJ2-1|TRBV5-1|NA|NA
TGCGCCAGCAGCTTGGACAGGGTATCCTACAATGAGCAGTTCTTC
CASSLDRVSYNEQFF
>TRBJ2-1|TRBV28|NA|TRBD2
TGTGCCAGCAGTTTAGTAGCGGGCCGCTACAATGAGCAGTTCTTC
CASSLVAGRYNEQFF
>TRBJ2-7|TRBV7-2|NA|TRBD2
TGTGCCAGCAGCTTGTCGACTAGCGGGAGTTCCTACGAGCAGTACTTC
CASSLSTSGSSYEQYF
>TRBJ2-7|TRBV12-3/TRBV12-4|NA|NA
TGTGCCAGCAGTGGCAACAGGGACCTTCGGGGCGAGCAGTACTTC
CASSGNRDLRGEQYF
>TRBJ1-1|TRBV30|NA|NA
TGTGCCTGGAGTGCGGCGGCTGAAGCTTTCTTT
CAWSAAAEAFF
>TRBJ2-7|TRBV12-3/TRBV12-4|few|NA
TGTGCCAGCAGTTTCGGGTTCTACGAGCAGTACTTC
CASSFGFYEQYF
>TRBJ1-3|TRBV30|few|NA
TGTGCCTGGTACAATTCCGGGAGAGGAAACACCATATATTTT
CAWYNSGRGNTIYF
>TRBJ2-2|TRBV29-1|NA|TRBD1
TGCAGCGTGCCCGGGACAGGGGTGGGCACCGGGGAGCTGTTTTTT
CSVPGTGVGTGELFF
>TRBJ2-3|TRBV28|few|NA
TGTGCCAGCAGTTCTCGTCACGGGGAGGTTGATACGCAGTATTTT
CASSSRHGEVDTQYF
>TRBJ1-3|TRBV7-2|many|NA
TGTGCCAGCAACCCCTCCGGAAACACCATATATTTT
CASNPSGNTIYF
>TRBJ1-1|TRBV7-3|few|NA
TGTGCCAGCAGCTTAGTGGGTGGCGACACTGAAGCTTTCTTT
CASSLVGGDTEAFF
>TRBJ1-1|TRBV7-6|few|TRBD1
TGTGCCAGCAGCTTAGCGTCAGGGGGGACCGGTGAAGCTTTCTTT
CASSLASGGTGEAFF
>TRBJ2-7|TRBV4-1|once|NA
TGCGCCAGCAGCCAGGCCCATATAAGCCACGAGCAGTACTTC
CASSQAHISHEQYF
>TRBJ2-5|TRBV27|few|NA
TGTGCCAGCAGTTTAGTAGGACAAACATTCGCAGAGACCCAGTACTTC
CASSLVGQTFAETQYF
>TRBJ2-7|TRBV4-1|few|TRBD1
TGCGCCAGCAGCTTCCGACAGGGGAACGAGCAGTACTTC
CASSFRQGNEQYF
>TRBJ2-1|TRBV7-8|NA|NA
TGTGCCAGCAGCTTAGTTCGGGGGGCCCGAGTATTTTACAATGAGCAGTTCTTC
CASSLVRGARVFYNEQFF
>TRBJ2-7|TRBV7-8|NA|TRBD1
TGTGCCAGCAGCGCCGGACAGGCCCGGACCGGCGAGCAGTACTTC
CASSAGQARTGEQYF